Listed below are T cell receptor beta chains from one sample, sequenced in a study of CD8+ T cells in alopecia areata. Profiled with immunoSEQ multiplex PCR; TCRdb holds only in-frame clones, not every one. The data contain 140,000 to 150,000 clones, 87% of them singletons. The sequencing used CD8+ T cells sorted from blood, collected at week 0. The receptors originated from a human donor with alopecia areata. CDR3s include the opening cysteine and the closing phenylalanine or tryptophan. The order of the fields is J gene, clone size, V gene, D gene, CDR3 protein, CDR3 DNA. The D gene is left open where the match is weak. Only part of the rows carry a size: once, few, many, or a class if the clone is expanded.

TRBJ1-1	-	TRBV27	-	CASSLHRELNTEAFF	TGTGCCAGCAGTCTACACAGGGAGTTGAACACTGAAGCTTTCTTT
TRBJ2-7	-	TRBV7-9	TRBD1	CASSPTGVHEQYF	TGTGCCAGCAGCCCTACAGGGGTCCACGAGCAGTACTTC
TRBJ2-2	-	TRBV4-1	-	CASSLEGGAGELFF	TGCGCCAGCAGCCTTGAAGGAGGGGCAGGGGAGCTGTTTTTT
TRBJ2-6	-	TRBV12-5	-	CASGLPSTGGANVLTF	TGTGCTAGTGGTTTACCCTCGACAGGTGGGGCCAACGTCCTGACTTTC
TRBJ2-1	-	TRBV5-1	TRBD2	CASSRGGRRYNEQFF	TGCGCCAGCTCCCGGGGGGGGCGAAGGTACAATGAGCAGTTCTTC
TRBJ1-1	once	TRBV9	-	CASSDVQTNTEAFF	TGTGCCAGCAGTGATGTACAAACGAACACTGAAGCTTTCTTT
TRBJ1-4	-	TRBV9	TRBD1	CASSPQGAMDEKLFF	TGTGCCAGCAGCCCACAGGGGGCTATGGATGAAAAACTGTTTTTT
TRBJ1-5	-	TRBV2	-	CASSGQGIGNQPQHF	TGTGCCAGCAGCGGCCAGGGTATTGGCAATCAGCCCCAGCATTTT
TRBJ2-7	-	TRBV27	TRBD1	CASSLRGRGYEQYF	TGTGCCAGCAGTTTAAGAGGCAGGGGGTACGAGCAGTACTTC
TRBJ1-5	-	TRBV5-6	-	CASSLGGDGQPQHF	TGTGCCAGCAGCTTGGGAGGGGACGGTCAGCCCCAGCATTTT
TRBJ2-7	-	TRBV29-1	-	CSVEGGTGLGESIYEQYF	TGCAGCGTTGAAGGGGGGACAGGACTAGGGGAGAGTATCTACGAGCAGTACTTC
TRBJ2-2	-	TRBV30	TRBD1	CAWSREGTANTGELFF	TGTGCCTGGAGTCGAGAGGGGACAGCGAACACCGGGGAGCTGTTTTTT
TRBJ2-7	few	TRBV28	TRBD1	CASSLRRDRGSYEQYF	TGTGCCAGCAGTTTACGCCGGGACAGGGGTTCCTACGAGCAGTACTTC
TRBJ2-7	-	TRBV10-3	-	CAISADGTSGYEQYF	TGTGCCATCAGTGCTGACGGTACGTCGGGATACGAGCAGTACTTC
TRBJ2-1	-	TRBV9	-	CASSVMALNNEQFF	TGTGCCAGCAGCGTAATGGCACTAAACAATGAGCAGTTCTTC
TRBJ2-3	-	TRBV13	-	CASSGFRDPEGTDTQYF	TGTGCCAGCAGCGGATTCCGGGACCCAGAGGGCACAGATACGCAGTATTTT
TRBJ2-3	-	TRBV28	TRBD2	CASSLPGGSPDTQYF	TGTGCCAGCAGTCTACCGGGCGGGAGTCCAGATACGCAGTATTTT
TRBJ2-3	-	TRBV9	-	CASSVGDFYTDTQYF	TGTGCCAGCAGCGTAGGGGATTTCTACACAGATACGCAGTATTTT
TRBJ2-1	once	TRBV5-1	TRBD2	CASSLTSGRVSYNEQFF	TGCGCCAGCAGCTTGACTAGCGGGAGGGTGTCCTACAATGAGCAGTTCTTC
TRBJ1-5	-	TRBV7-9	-	CASSLRSDQPQHF	TGTGCCAGCAGCTTACGGAGTGATCAGCCCCAGCATTTT
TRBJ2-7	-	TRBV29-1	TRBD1	CSVEEGTGVEQYF	TGCAGCGTTGAAGAAGGGACAGGGGTGGAGCAGTACTTC
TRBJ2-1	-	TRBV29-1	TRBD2	CSTKGLAGGSSYNEQFF	TGCAGCACCAAAGGGCTAGCGGGAGGCAGCTCCTACAATGAGCAGTTCTTC
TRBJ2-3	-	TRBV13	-	CASSSRVGDTQYF	TGTGCCAGCAGCTCCCGGGTGGGTGATACGCAGTATTTT
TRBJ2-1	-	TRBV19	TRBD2	CASSIEVASGSSYNEQFF	TGTGCCAGTAGTATAGAGGTGGCTAGCGGGAGCTCCTACAATGAGCAGTTCTTC
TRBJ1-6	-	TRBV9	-	CASSAWDGNGESPLHF	TGTGCCAGCAGCGCTTGGGACGGAAATGGGGAATCACCCCTCCACTTT
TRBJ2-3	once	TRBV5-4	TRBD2	CASSLSGGGTDTQYF	TGTGCCAGCAGCCTTAGCGGGGGGGGCACAGATACGCAGTATTTT
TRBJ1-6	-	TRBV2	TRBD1	CASGEGQINSPLHF	TGTGCCAGCGGAGAGGGACAGATTAATTCACCCCTCCACTTT